This is a list of T cell receptor beta chains from one sample in a study of blood T cell repertoires in COVID-19. Profiling relied on immunoSEQ multiplex PCR, and the TCRdb table lists in-frame clones only, not all of them. Of roughly 80,000 clones listed, roughly four fifths were seen once; the top ten hold roughly 13%. The material sequenced was peripheral blood. The receptors derive from a human donor in a cohort sampled during active COVID-19. Both conserved end residues are part of each CDR3. The order of the fields is J gene, V gene, clone size, D gene, CDR3 DNA, CDR3 protein. D genes are given only for firm matches. Clone size appears in some rows only: once, few, many, or a class for an expanded clone.

J gene: TRBJ2-7
V gene: TRBV7-9
clone size: .
D gene: .
CDR3 DNA: TGTGCCAGCTGTGACACCAGCTCCTACGAGCAGTACTTC
CDR3 protein: CASCDTSSYEQYF

J gene: TRBJ2-7
V gene: TRBV6-5
clone size: .
D gene: .
CDR3 DNA: TGTGCCAGCAGTTACAACCGAGGCTTTCCCTACGAGCAGTACTTC
CDR3 protein: CASSYNRGFPYEQYF

J gene: TRBJ2-2
V gene: TRBV2
clone size: .
D gene: TRBD1
CDR3 DNA: TGTGCCAGCGCTGGACAGGCGACCGGGGAGCTGTTTTTT
CDR3 protein: CASAGQATGELFF

J gene: TRBJ2-4
V gene: TRBV5-1
clone size: few
D gene: TRBD2
CDR3 DNA: TGCGCCAGCAGCCCTTCGACTAGCGGGGGCCCAATAGCCAAAAACATTCAGTACTTC
CDR3 protein: CASSPSTSGGPIAKNIQYF

J gene: TRBJ2-5
V gene: TRBV18
clone size: .
D gene: TRBD2
CDR3 DNA: TGTGCCAGCTCACCACCTAGCGGGGGGACACGAGAGACCCAGTACTTC
CDR3 protein: CASSPPSGGTRETQYF

J gene: TRBJ1-1
V gene: TRBV29-1
clone size: .
D gene: .
CDR3 DNA: TGCAGCGTTGCCACCTTGACAGGGAACACTGAAGCTTTCTTT
CDR3 protein: CSVATLTGNTEAFF

J gene: TRBJ1-4
V gene: TRBV5-1
clone size: .
D gene: .
CDR3 DNA: TGCGCCAGCAGCTCCGGCGGGGGATCTAATGAAAAACTGTTTTTT
CDR3 protein: CASSSGGGSNEKLFF

J gene: TRBJ1-1
V gene: TRBV5-6
clone size: .
D gene: .
CDR3 DNA: TGTGCCAGCAGCACCGGGACTGAGACTGAAGCTTTCTTT
CDR3 protein: CASSTGTETEAFF

J gene: TRBJ2-1
V gene: TRBV9
clone size: .
D gene: TRBD2
CDR3 DNA: TGTGCCAGCAGTCGTACTAGCGGGGGGGCTGGGAATGAGCAGTTCTTC
CDR3 protein: CASSRTSGGAGNEQFF

J gene: TRBJ2-7
V gene: TRBV7-6
clone size: .
D gene: .
CDR3 DNA: TGTGCCAGCAGCTTATCAGGCTTTTCCTACGAGCAGTACTTC
CDR3 protein: CASSLSGFSYEQYF

J gene: TRBJ1-5
V gene: TRBV7-9
clone size: .
D gene: TRBD1
CDR3 DNA: TGTGCCAGCAGCCCAGGGGACAGTGCAGGGCCCCAGCATTTT
CDR3 protein: CASSPGDSAGPQHF

J gene: TRBJ1-2
V gene: TRBV5-1
clone size: .
D gene: .
CDR3 DNA: TGCGCCAGCAGCTTAGGACTTGGAGAGCTCTATGGCTACACCTTC
CDR3 protein: CASSLGLGELYGYTF

J gene: TRBJ2-7
V gene: TRBV6-5
clone size: .
D gene: TRBD1
CDR3 DNA: TGTGCCAGCGGGACAGGGGGCGTTCGCTACGAGCAGTACTTC
CDR3 protein: CASGTGGVRYEQYF

J gene: TRBJ2-7
V gene: TRBV18
clone size: .
D gene: TRBD2
CDR3 DNA: TGTGCCAGCTCACCGAGTGGGACTAACTACGAGCAGTACTTC
CDR3 protein: CASSPSGTNYEQYF

J gene: TRBJ2-7
V gene: TRBV7-2
clone size: .
D gene: .
CDR3 DNA: TGTGCCAGCAGCTTAGGACTACCCGCCTACGAGCAGTACTTC
CDR3 protein: CASSLGLPAYEQYF